This T cell receptor beta chain came from a study of cytomegalovirus exposure and HLA in healthy donors. In regard to this clone: Its antigen remains unknown.

The PCR ran on 60 Vbeta and 13 Jbeta primers. The authors' processing: A later analysis tallied 80 million or so unique TCR beta chains, around 11 million of them shared. Clones were sequenced by immunoSEQ multiplex PCR, and TCRdb holds only the in-frame ones, with some missing. That table supplies the V and J calls and clone size; D and trimming were determined from the DNA. The sample yields approximately 150,000 clones, over 75% seen once. Findings and limits, study-wide: Reportedly, diagnosis of cytomegalovirus status by the classifier showed high specificity and sensitivity. It is likely that the observed cluster of highly shared sequence variants was a sequencing artifact.

The CDR3 has 15 amino acids. V shed 4 bases and J 4 bases; nucleotides not matched to a gene: 4. Germline CDR1 PRHDT, CDR2 FYEKMQ (reference sequence). This sequence originates from a male donor in good health and CMV-seronegative. The sample consisted of PBMCs. V gene TRBV13 combines with J gene TRBJ2-1, with 10 bases that match TRBD1. The CDR3 is CASSSDRGSYNEQFF. For the CDR3, the DNA is TGTGCCAGCAGCTCGGACAGGGGGTCGTACAATGAGCAGTTCTTC.